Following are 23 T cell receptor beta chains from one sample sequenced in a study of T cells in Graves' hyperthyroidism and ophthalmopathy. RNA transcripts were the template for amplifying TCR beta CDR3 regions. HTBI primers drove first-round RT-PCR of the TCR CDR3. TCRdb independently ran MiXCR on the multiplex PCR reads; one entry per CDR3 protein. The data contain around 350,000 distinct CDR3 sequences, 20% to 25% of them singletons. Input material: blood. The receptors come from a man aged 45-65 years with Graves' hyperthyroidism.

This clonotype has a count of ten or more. CDR3 nucleotides: TGCGCCAGCCGGGCAGGATACAATGAGCAGTTCTTC. Its translation: CASRAGYNEQFF. The rearrangement joins TRBV5-1 to TRBJ2-1; the D is unclear. V shed 7 bases and J shed 4 bases, with 9 bases lying between them. Germline CDR1 and CDR2: SGHRS and YFSETQ. This CDR3 spans 12 amino acids.

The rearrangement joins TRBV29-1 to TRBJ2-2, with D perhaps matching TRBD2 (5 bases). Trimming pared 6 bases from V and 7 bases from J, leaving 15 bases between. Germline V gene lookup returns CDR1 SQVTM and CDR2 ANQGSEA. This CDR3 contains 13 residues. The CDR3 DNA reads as TGCAGCGTCAGAGGGCAGGCCAACGGGGAGCTGTTTTTT. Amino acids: CSVRGQANGELFF.

The CDR3, as DNA: TGCGCCAGCAGGGAATCTGCCTACGAGCAGTACTTC. Translating gives CASRESAYEQYF. The chain has TRBV5-1 and TRBJ2-7; D gene ambiguous. This CDR3 region has 12 residues. Trimming stripped 5 bases from V and 2 bases from J, with 8 bases between. CDR1 is SGHRS, CDR2 YFSETQ, per germline.

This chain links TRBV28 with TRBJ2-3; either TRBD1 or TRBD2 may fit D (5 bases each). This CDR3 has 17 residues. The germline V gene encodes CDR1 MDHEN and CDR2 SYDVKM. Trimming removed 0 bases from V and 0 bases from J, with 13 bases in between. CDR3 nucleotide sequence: TGTGCCAGCAGTTTATGGGCCCCTGGGGGAAGCACAGATACGCAGTATTTT. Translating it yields CASSLWAPGGSTDTQYF.

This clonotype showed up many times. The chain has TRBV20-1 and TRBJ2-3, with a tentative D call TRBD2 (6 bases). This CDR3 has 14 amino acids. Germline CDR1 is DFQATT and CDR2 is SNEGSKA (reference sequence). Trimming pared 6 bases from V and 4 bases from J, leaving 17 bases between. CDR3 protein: CSAITIGRADTQYF. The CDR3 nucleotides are TGCAGTGCCATCACCATCGGGAGAGCAGATACGCAGTATTTT.

The CDR3 sequence is CASSLIGSIFTDTQYF. CDR3 bases: TGTGCCAGCAGCCTAATCGGGAGTATTTTCACAGATACGCAGTATTTT. The chain employs TRBV4-2 and TRBJ2-3; TRBD2 is a possible D gene (6 bases). Trimming took off 4 bases at V and 2 bases at J, with 16 bases between the two ends. Germline lookup yields CDR1 LGHNA and CDR2 YNFKEQ. This CDR3 region has 16 residues.

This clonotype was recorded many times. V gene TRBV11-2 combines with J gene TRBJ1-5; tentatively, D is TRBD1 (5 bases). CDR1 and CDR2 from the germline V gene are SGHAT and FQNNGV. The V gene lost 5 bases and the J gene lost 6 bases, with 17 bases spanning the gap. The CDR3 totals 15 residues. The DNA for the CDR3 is TGTGCCAGCAGCCTCCAGGGAGGGGAACTTCAGCCCCAGCATTTT. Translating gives CASSLQGGELQPQHF.

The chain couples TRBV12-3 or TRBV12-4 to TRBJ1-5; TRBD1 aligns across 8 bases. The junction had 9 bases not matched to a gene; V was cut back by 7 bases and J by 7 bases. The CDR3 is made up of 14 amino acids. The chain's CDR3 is CASTVGTGRQPQHF. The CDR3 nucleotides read TGTGCCAGCACCGTCGGGACAGGACGACAGCCCCAGCATTTT.

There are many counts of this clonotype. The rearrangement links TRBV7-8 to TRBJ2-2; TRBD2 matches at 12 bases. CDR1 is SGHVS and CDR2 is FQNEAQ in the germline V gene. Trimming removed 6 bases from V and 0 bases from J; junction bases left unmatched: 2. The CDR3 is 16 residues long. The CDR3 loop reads CASSRTSGTNTGELFF. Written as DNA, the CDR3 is TGTGCCAGCAGTAGGACTAGCGGGACGAACACCGGGGAGCTGTTTTTT. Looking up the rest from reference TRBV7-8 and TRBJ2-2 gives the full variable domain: GAGVSQSPRYKVAKRGQDVALRCDPISGHVSLFWYQQALGQGPEFLTYFQNEAQLDKSGLPSDRFFAERPEGSVSTLKIQRTQQEDSAVYLCASSRTSGTNTGELFFGEGSRLTVL.

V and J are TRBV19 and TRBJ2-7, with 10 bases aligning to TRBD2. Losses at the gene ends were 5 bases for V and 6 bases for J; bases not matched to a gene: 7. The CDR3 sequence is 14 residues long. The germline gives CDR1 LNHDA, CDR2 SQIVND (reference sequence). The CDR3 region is CASSFRVAGGEQYF. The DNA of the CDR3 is TGTGCCAGTAGTTTTCGTGTAGCGGGAGGCGAGCAGTACTTC.

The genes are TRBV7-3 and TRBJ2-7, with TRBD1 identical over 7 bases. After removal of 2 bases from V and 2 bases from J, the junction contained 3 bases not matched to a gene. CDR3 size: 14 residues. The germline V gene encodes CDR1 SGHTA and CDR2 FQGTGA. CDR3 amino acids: CASSLYRGPYEQYF. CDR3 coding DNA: TGTGCCAGCAGCTTATACAGGGGTCCCTACGAGCAGTACTTC.

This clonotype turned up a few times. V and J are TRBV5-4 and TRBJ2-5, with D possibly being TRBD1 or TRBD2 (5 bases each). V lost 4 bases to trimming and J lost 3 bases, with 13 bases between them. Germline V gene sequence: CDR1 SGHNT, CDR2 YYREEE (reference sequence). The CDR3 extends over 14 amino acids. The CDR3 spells CASSQRMGEETQYF. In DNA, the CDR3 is TGTGCCAGCAGCCAGAGGATGGGGGAAGAGACCCAGTACTTC.

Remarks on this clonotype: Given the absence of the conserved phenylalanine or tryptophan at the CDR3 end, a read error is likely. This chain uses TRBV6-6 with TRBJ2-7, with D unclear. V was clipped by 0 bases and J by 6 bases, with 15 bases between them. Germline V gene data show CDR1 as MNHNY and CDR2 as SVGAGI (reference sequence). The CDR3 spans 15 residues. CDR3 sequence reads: CASSYSTLTTTEQYL. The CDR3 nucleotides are TGTGCCAGCAGTTACTCGACCCTAACCACCACCGAGCAGTACCTC.

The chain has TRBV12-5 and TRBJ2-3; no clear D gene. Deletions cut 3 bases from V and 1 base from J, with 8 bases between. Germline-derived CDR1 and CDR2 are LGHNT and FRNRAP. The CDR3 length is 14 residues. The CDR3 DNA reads TGTGCTAGTGGTTTAGGGATTCGCACAGATACGCAGTATTTT. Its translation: CASGLGIRTDTQYF.

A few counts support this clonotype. The CDR3 region has the DNA TGTGCCAGCACCGAAAGGACTAGCGGGACCCGTAGAGACACCGGGGAGCTGTTTTTT. It translates to CASTERTSGTRRDTGELFF. V is TRBV2 and J is TRBJ2-2; 12 bases match TRBD2. V trimming: 7 bases; J trimming: 3 bases; junction bases outside the gene matches: 15. The germline V gene has CDR1 SNHLY and CDR2 FYNNEI. The CDR3 covers 19 residues.

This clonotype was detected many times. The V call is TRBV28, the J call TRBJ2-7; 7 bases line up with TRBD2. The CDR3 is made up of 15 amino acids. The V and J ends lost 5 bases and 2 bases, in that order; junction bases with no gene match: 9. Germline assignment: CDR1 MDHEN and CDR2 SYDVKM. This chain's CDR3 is CASSPVLAGTYEQYF. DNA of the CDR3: TGTGCCAGCAGTCCAGTTTTAGCGGGCACCTACGAGCAGTACTTC. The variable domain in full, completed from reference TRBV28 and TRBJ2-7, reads DVKVTQSSRYLVKRTGEKVFLECVQDMDHENMFWYRQDPGLGLRLIYFSYDVKMKEKGDIPEGYSVSREKKERFSLILESASTNQTSMYLCASSPVLAGTYEQYFGPGTRLTVT.

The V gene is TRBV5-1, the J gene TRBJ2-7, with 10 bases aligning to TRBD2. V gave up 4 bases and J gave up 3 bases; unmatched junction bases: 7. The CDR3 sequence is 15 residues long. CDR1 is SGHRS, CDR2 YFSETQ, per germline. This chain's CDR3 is CASSQHSGRNYEQYF. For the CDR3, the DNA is TGCGCCAGCAGCCAACATAGCGGGAGGAACTACGAGCAGTACTTC.

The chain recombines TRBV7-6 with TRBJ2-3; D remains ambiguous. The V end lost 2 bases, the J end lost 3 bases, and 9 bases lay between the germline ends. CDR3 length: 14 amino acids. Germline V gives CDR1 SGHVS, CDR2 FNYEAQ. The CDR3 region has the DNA TGTGCCAGCAGCTTATGGCCTACTACAGATACGCAGTATTTT. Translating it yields CASSLWPTTDTQYF. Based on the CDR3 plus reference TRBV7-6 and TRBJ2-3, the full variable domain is GAGVSQSPRYKVTKRGQDVALRCDPISGHVSLYWYRQALGQGPEFLTYFNYEAQQDKSGLPNDRFSAERPEGSISTLTIQRTEQRDSAMYRCASSLWPTTDTQYFGPGTRLTVL.

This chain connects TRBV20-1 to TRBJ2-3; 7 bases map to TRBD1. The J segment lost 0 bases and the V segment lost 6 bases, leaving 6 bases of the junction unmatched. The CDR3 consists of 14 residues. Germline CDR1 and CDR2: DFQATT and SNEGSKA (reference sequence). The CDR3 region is CSASTGASTDTQYF. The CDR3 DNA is TGCAGTGCCAGCACAGGGGCTAGCACAGATACGCAGTATTTT.

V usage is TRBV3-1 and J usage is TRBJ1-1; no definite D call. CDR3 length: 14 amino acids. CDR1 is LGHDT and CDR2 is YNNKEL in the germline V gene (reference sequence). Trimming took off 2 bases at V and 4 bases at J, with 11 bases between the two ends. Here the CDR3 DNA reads TGTGCCAGCAGCCAAACGGGCGGCGGCACTGAAGCTTTCTTT. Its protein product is CASSQTGGGTEAFF.

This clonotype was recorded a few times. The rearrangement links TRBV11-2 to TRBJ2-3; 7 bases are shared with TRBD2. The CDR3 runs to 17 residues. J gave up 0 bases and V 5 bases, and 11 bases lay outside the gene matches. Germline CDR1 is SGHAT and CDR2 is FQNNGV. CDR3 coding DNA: TGTGCCAGCAGCCGCCGAGTAGCGGGCTTAAGCACAGATACGCAGTATTTT. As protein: CASSRRVAGLSTDTQYF. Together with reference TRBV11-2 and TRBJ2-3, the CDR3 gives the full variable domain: EAGVAQSPRYKIIEKRQSVAFWCNPISGHATLYWYQQILGQGPKLLIQFQNNGVVDDSQLPKDRFSAERLKGVDSTLKIQPAKLEDSAVYLCASSRRVAGLSTDTQYFGPGTRLTVL.

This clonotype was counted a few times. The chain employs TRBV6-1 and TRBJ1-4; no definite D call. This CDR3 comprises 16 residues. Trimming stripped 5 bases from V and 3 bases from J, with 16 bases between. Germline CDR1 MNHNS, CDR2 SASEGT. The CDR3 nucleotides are TGTGCCAGCAGTCGGTACACGGGATTTGCTAATGAAAAACTGTTTTTT. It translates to CASSRYTGFANEKLFF.

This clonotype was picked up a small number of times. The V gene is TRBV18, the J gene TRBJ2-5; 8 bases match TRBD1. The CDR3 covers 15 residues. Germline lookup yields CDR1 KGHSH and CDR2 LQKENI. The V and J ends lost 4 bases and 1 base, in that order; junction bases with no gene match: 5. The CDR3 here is CASSRGQGFQETQYF. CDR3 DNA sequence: TGTGCCAGCTCACGCGGACAGGGCTTCCAAGAGACCCAGTACTTC. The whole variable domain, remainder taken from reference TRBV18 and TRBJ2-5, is NAGVMQNPRHLVRRRGQEARLRCSPMKGHSHVYWYRQLPEEGLKFMVYLQKENIIDESGMPKERFSAEFPKEGPSILRIQQVVRGDSAAYFCASSRGQGFQETQYFGPGTRLLVL.